This T cell receptor (beta chain) was sequenced for a study of shared clonotypes between healthy human individuals (TCRdb year 2020). With respect to the entire study: The cohort included three men and a couple of women between 18 and 49 years of age. Per donor, three plates each were used for CD4 naive and CD4 memory, two for CD8 naive, and one for CD8 memory. To estimate repertoire size and how much clonotype sharing occurs between individuals, the study deeply sequenced the blood TCR repertoires of several healthy adults. To increase sequencing depth and limit assay-specific biases, different laboratories used diverse techniques to prepare libraries and sequence TCR repertoires. Each donor's leukapheresis produced roughly between roughly 0.85 and 9.5 billion PBMCs.

Per the germline V gene, SQVTM is the CDR1 and ANQGSEA is the CDR2. Counted from cysteine to phenylalanine, this CDR3 has 13 amino acids. The only DNA kept is the CDR3, 39 bases in frame from the first base. A distance of 10 bases separates the germline ends of V and J, which lose 4 bases and 3 bases respectively. As for this clone: Its antigen has not been determined. No base quality information exists; no much larger clone differs at one position.

Summary of the overall study and its limitations: Based on pairwise subsampling, the degree of clonotype sharing among donors was expected to be affected by sequencing depth. Compared with non-shared clonotypes, clonotypes shared by all four sorted-subset donors had higher generation probabilities. Even with the large sequencing depth, rarefaction of the sorted-subset datasets indicated that sequencing was incomplete. The genetic and exposure-history diversity represented was limited by the small number of donors. Sharing across a few donors was observed for roughly 5% of naive CD4, 3.5% of naive CD8, 2% to 2.5% of memory CD4, and about 0.4% of memory CD8 clonotypes. Larger estimated clonotype richness was generally found for naive subsets than for memory subsets. Sampling was restricted to blood, and TCR repertoires in tissues likely differ from the TCR repertoires found in blood.

Using the deep immunoSEQ assay, multiplex PCR amplified TCR CDR3 regions from genomic DNA. For each cell subset, the extracted genomic DNA was distributed evenly across all wells of several immunoSEQ 96-well plates, and each plate served as one replicate. For sorted subsets, about 200 ng genomic DNA, equal to approximately 30,000 T cell genomes, was loaded into each replicate PCR. Purified libraries were measured with a Qubit 3.0 fluorometer, size-checked on a Bioanalyzer 2100, and measured again with the KAPA Library Quantification kit. A separate single-read 150-cycle Illumina NextSeq 550 flow cell was used to sequence each immunoSEQ 96-well plate. From the authors' description of their analysis: Because only junctional sequences without quality scores were contained in the immunoSEQ output, filtering matching that applied to full-length reads could not be performed. Sequences were annotated with PyIR, a Python wrapper for IgBLAST v1.9, using IMGT germline references to assign V/J genes and CDR3. Reads with weak V/J assignments (E-value above 1e-6), missing CDR3, stop codons, out-of-frame junctions, or ambiguous translated residues were removed. V3J clonotypes were defined as sequences sharing the same inferred V gene, J gene, and CDR3 amino acid sequence. Percentage overlap between repertoires was calculated by dividing the number of shared unique clonotypes by the size of the smaller repertoire. Repertoire richness was assessed with RTK rarefaction, the Chao1 estimator, and Recon v2.1 estimates of unobserved clonotypes. For all TCRbeta clonotypes obtained by the gDNA method from a handful of donors, generation probabilities were computed with OLGA. Imported from immuneACCESS, the table was reduced by TCRdb to in-frame sequences with V and J called. These copies leave out some clones; in studies compared against another copy, an unresolved V gene accounts for under half, and the cause of the remainder is not known. V, J and clone size reflect that table, while D and trimming were determined from the DNA. In this sample the table shows over a million clones, roughly 96% of which occur a single time. The ten largest clonotypes hold more than 0.9% of the sample.

The donors were healthy, HIV-negative adults who had no recently reported acute infections or vaccinations. Every donor was a Caucasian adult living in Nashville, Tennessee, USA. CD4+ T cells were enriched by magnetic negative selection; naive cells were then positively selected on CD45RA, and the negative fraction formed the memory subset. Blood was collected by leukapheresis, and PBMCs were isolated by Ficoll-Histopaque density gradient centrifugation and then cryopreserved in liquid nitrogen vapor phase. Analytical flow cytometry was used to check the purity and quantity of each magnetically sorted T cell population. Genomic DNA was isolated from every sorted fraction and measured by UV absorbance on a Nanodrop 2000c.

This TCR came from a man aged 25-45 years in good health. The chain employs TRBV29-1 and TRBJ2-4, with no D gene named confidently. Sequencing input: naive CD4+ T cells sorted from blood. The cell subset or site label on this specimen signifies: CD45RA+ positively selected. In nucleotide form, the sequence is TGCAGCGTTGGAGTCATTGACAAAAACATTCAGTACTTC. Protein translation: CSVGVIDKNIQYF.